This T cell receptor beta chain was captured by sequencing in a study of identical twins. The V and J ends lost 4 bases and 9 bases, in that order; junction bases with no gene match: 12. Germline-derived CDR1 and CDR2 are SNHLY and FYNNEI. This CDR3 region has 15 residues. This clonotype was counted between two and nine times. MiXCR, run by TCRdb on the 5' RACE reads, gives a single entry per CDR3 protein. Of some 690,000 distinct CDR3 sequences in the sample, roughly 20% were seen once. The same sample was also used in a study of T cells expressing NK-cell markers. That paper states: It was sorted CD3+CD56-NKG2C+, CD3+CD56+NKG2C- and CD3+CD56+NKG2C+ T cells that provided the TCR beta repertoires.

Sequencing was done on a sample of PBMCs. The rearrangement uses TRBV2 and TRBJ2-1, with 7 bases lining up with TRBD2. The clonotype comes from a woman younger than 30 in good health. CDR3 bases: TGTGCCAGCAGTGGCACGGGCGGGAGCGGCGGTGAGCAGTTCTTC. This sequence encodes CASSGTGGSGGEQFF.